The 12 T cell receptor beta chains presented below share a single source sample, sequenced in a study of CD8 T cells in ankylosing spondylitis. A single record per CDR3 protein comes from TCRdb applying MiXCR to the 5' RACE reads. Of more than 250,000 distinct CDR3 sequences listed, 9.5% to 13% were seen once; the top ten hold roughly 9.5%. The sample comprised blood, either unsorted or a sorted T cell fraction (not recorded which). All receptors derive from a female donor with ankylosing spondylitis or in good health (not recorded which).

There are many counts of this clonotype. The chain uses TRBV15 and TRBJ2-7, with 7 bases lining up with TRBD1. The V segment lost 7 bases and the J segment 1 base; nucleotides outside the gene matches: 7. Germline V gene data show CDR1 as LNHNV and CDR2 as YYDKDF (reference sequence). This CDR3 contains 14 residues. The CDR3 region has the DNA TGTGCCACCACTCAGGGGGAACCTTCCTACGAGCAGTACTTC. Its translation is CATTQGEPSYEQYF.

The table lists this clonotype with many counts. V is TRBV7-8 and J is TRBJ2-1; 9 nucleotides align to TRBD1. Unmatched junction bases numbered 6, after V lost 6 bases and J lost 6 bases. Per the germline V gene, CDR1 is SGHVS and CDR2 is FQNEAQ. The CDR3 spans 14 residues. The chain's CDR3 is CASRGTGLGNEQFF. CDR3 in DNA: TGTGCCAGCAGGGGGACAGGGCTGGGCAATGAGCAGTTCTTC.

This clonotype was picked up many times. CDR3 in DNA: TGCAGTGCTAGAGTGCTGGCGGCGAACACCGGGGAGCTGTTTTTT. Amino acids: CSARVLAANTGELFF. The chain employs TRBV20-1 and TRBJ2-2; no definite D call. The V end was cut by 1 base, the J end by 0 bases, with 9 bases between. Germline V gene sequence: CDR1 DFQATT, CDR2 SNEGSKA (reference sequence). The CDR3 has 15 residues.

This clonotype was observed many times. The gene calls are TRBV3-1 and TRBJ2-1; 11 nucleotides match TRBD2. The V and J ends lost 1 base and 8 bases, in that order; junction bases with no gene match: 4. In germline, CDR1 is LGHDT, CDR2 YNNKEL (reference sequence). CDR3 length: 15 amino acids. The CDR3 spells CASSQGLAGSDEQFF. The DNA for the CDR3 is TGTGCCAGCAGCCAAGGACTAGCGGGGTCCGATGAGCAGTTCTTC.

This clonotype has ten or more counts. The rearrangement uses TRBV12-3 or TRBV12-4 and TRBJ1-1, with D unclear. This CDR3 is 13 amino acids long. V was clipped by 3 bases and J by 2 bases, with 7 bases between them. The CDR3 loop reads CASSFTPNTEAFF. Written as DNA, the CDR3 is TGTGCCAGCAGTTTTACGCCAAACACTGAAGCTTTCTTT.

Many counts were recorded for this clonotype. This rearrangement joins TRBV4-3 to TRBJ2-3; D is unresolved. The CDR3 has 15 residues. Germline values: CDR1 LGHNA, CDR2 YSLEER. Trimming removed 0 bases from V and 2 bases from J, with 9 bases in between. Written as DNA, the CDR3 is TGCGCCAGCAGCCAAGAGGCCTATCCCACAGATACGCAGTATTTT. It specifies CASSQEAYPTDTQYF.

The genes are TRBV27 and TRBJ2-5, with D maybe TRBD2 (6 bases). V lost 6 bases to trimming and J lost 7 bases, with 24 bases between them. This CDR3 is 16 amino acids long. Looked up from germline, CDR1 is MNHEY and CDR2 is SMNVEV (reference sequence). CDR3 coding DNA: TGTGCCAGCAGCTCTTGGGAGGTGCCGTCGAGGGGGACCCAGTACTTC. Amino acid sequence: CASSSWEVPSRGTQYF.

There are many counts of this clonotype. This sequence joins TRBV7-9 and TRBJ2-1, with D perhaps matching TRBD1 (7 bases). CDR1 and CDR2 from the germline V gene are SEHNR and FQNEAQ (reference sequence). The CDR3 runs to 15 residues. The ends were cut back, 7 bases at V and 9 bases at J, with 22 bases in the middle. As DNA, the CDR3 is TGTGCCAGCACTCAAGAGGGGGCTCGGAGGGGTGAGCAGTTCTTC. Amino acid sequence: CASTQEGARRGEQFF.

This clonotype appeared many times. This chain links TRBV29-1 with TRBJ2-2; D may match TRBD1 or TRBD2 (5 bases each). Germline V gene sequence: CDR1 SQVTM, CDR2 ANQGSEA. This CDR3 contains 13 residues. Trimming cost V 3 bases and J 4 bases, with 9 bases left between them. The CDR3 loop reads CSVDAGTTGELFF. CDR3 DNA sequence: TGCAGCGTTGATGCAGGGACCACCGGGGAGCTGTTTTTT.

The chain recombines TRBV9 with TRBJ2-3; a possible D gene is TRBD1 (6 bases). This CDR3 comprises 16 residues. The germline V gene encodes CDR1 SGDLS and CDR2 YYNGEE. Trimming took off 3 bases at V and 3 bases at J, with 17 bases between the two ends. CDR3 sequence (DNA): TGTGCCAGCAGCGCAAGACCGGGACAACTAACAGATACGCAGTATTTT. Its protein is CASSARPGQLTDTQYF. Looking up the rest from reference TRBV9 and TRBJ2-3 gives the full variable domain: DSGVTQTPKHLITATGQRVTLRCSPRSGDLSVYWYQQSLDQGLQFLIQYYNGEERAKGNILERFSAQQFPDLHSELNLSSLELGDSALYFCASSARPGQLTDTQYFGPGTRLTVL.

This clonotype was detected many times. The CDR3, as DNA: TGCAGTGCAAAGGACAGGGGGCAATATAGCAATCAGCCCCAGCATTTT. Encoded protein: CSAKDRGQYSNQPQHF. The chain combines TRBV20-1 with TRBJ1-5; 11 bases align to TRBD1. Germline lookup yields CDR1 DFQATT and CDR2 SNEGSKA (reference sequence). J lost 0 bases, V lost 6 bases, and 7 bases had no gene match. The CDR3 loop spans 16 amino acids.

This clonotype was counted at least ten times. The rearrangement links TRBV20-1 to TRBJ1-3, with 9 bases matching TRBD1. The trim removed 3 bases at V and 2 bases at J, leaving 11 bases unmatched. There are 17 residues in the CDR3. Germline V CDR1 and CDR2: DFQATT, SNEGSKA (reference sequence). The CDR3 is CSASKPLRDRAGNTIYF. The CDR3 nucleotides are TGCAGTGCTAGTAAGCCCCTAAGGGACAGGGCTGGAAACACCATATATTTT.